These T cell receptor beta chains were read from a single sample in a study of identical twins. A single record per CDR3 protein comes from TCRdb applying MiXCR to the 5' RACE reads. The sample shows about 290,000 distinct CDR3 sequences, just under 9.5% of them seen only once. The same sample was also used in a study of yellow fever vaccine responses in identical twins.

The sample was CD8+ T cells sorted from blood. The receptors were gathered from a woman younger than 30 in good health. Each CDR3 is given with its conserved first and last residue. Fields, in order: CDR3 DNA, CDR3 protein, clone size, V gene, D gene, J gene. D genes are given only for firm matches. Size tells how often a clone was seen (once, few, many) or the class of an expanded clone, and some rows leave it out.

cdr3_nt: TGTGCCAGCAGCGTAGGGTCGACAGCCACATCCTACGAGCAGTACTTC
cdr3_aa: CASSVGSTATSYEQYF
clone_size: many
v_call: TRBV9
d_call: -
j_call: TRBJ2-7

cdr3_nt: TGTGCCAGCACTGAAGGGGGGGGCACGCAGTATTTT
cdr3_aa: CASTEGGGTQYF
clone_size: few
v_call: TRBV7-9
d_call: -
j_call: TRBJ2-3

cdr3_nt: TGCAGCGTTGAAGAAGTGGGACTAGCGGGAGAACCAGATACGCAGTATTTT
cdr3_aa: CSVEEVGLAGEPDTQYF
clone_size: many
v_call: TRBV29-1
d_call: TRBD2
j_call: TRBJ2-3

cdr3_nt: TGCAGTGCTAGATCCCGGACTAGCGGTCTTAGATCTAGCACAGATACGCAGTATTTT
cdr3_aa: CSARSRTSGLRSSTDTQYF
clone_size: -
v_call: TRBV20-1
d_call: TRBD2
j_call: TRBJ2-3

cdr3_nt: TGCGCCAGCAGCTTGATGAAACAGGGTTTTGGGGCCAACGTCCTGACTTTC
cdr3_aa: CASSLMKQGFGANVLTF
clone_size: few
v_call: TRBV5-1
d_call: -
j_call: TRBJ2-6

cdr3_nt: TGTGCCAGCAGTCGAATTCCGGGACAGGGTAACACTGAAGCTTTCTTT
cdr3_aa: CASSRIPGQGNTEAFF
clone_size: -
v_call: TRBV6-1
d_call: TRBD1
j_call: TRBJ1-1

cdr3_nt: TGTGCCAGCAGTGAGACCCCTTCGGGGGAGGCCGAGCAGTACTTC
cdr3_aa: CASSETPSGEAEQYF
clone_size: many
v_call: TRBV28
d_call: -
j_call: TRBJ2-7

cdr3_nt: TGTGCCAGCAGTTTAGGATATAATTCACCCCTCCACTTT
cdr3_aa: CASSLGYNSPLHF
clone_size: few
v_call: TRBV12-3/TRBV12-4
d_call: -
j_call: TRBJ1-6

cdr3_nt: TGCGCCAGCAGCCAAGGGGGTAGTGGGGAGGTTTACAATGAGCAGTTCTTC
cdr3_aa: CASSQGGSGEVYNEQFF
clone_size: many
v_call: TRBV4-3
d_call: -
j_call: TRBJ2-1

cdr3_nt: TGTGCCAGCAGCCTAATAGATGAGCAGTTCTTC
cdr3_aa: CASSLIDEQFF
clone_size: many
v_call: TRBV7-9
d_call: -
j_call: TRBJ2-1

cdr3_nt: TGTGCCAGCAGCCTTGACCGGGGGGGGCTCTCGAACACCGGGGAGCTGTTTTTT
cdr3_aa: CASSLDRGGLSNTGELFF
clone_size: few
v_call: TRBV11-1
d_call: TRBD2
j_call: TRBJ2-2

cdr3_nt: TGTGCCAGCAGTGGACAGGGGGACGCAGATACGCAGTATTTT
cdr3_aa: CASSGQGDADTQYF
clone_size: few
v_call: TRBV27
d_call: TRBD1
j_call: TRBJ2-3

cdr3_nt: TGTGCCATCAGTGAAAGTCTACTTAGCGGGAGAGTCAATGAGCAGTTCTTC
cdr3_aa: CAISESLLSGRVNEQFF
clone_size: many
v_call: TRBV10-3
d_call: TRBD2
j_call: TRBJ2-1

cdr3_nt: TGTGCCAGCAGCCCAACCTCGACTAGCTCTCACGAGCAGTACTTC
cdr3_aa: CASSPTSTSSHEQYF
clone_size: few
v_call: TRBV7-9
d_call: TRBD2
j_call: TRBJ2-7